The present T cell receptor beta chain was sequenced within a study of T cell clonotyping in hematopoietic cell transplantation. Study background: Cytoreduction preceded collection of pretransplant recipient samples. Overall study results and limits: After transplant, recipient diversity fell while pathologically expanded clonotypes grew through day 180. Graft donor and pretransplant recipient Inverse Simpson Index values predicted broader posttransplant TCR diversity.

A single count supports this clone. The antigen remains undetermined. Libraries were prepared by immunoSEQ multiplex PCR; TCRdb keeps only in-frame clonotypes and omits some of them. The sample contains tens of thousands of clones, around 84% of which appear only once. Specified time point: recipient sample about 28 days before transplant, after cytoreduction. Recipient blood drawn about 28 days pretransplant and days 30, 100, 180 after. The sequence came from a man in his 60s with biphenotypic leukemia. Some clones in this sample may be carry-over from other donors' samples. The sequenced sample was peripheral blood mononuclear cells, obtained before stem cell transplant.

The CDR3 protein is CASSRSTLEAFF. DNA for the CDR3: TGCGCCAGCAGTCGCAGCACCTTGGAAGCTTTCTTT. The V gene is TRBV23-1, the J gene TRBJ1-1; D gene uncertain. TRBV23-1 counts as an open reading frame of uncertain function. V lost 4 bases to trimming and J lost 8 bases, with 11 bases between them. This CDR3 region has 12 residues.